These T cell receptor beta chains were read from a single sample in a study of human versus mouse CDR3 diversity and MHC coevolution. Some clones are missing from TCRdb's copy, which holds only in-frame ones; the method was immunoSEQ multiplex PCR. The sample has roughly 86,000 clones, 85% to 95% seen once. The sample consisted of naive CD4+ T cells from blood. Receptor source: a person aged 30-69 years in good health. Both conserved end residues are trimmed from each CDR3. Rows give clone size only sometimes, using once, few, many, or a class for an expanded clone.

clone_size: -; j_call: TRBJ2-7; v_call: TRBV7-9; cdr3_length: 10; cdr3_aa: ASSSARGEQY
clone_size: once; j_call: TRBJ1-2; v_call: TRBV19; cdr3_length: 10; cdr3_aa: ASSMREYGYT
clone_size: -; j_call: TRBJ1-3; v_call: TRBV19; cdr3_length: 12; cdr3_aa: ASSIGNSGNTIY
clone_size: -; j_call: TRBJ1-2; v_call: TRBV30; cdr3_length: 9; cdr3_aa: AWSVGAGYT
clone_size: -; j_call: TRBJ1-5; v_call: TRBV7-9; cdr3_length: 13; cdr3_aa: ASSLGTGVLQPQH
clone_size: -; j_call: TRBJ2-1; v_call: TRBV19; cdr3_length: 13; cdr3_aa: ASSLTGGSYNEQF
clone_size: once; j_call: TRBJ1-1; v_call: TRBV10-3; cdr3_length: 15; cdr3_aa: AISERGTVALNTEAF
clone_size: -; j_call: TRBJ1-2; v_call: TRBV25-1; cdr3_length: 11; cdr3_aa: ASSGAREYGYT
clone_size: -; j_call: TRBJ1-1; v_call: TRBV6-1; cdr3_length: 12; cdr3_aa: ASSETALNTEAF
clone_size: -; j_call: TRBJ2-7; v_call: TRBV28; cdr3_length: 11; cdr3_aa: ASRTSGGYEQY
clone_size: -; j_call: TRBJ1-1; v_call: TRBV6-5; cdr3_length: 10; cdr3_aa: ASSPGGTEAF
clone_size: -; j_call: TRBJ2-1; v_call: TRBV5-1; cdr3_length: 13; cdr3_aa: ASSLGLAGFNEQF
clone_size: -; j_call: TRBJ2-7; v_call: TRBV9; cdr3_length: 14; cdr3_aa: ASSAGTSGRGHEQY
clone_size: -; j_call: TRBJ2-7; v_call: TRBV6-5; cdr3_length: 14; cdr3_aa: ASSYSRQRSSYEQY
clone_size: once; j_call: TRBJ1-1; v_call: TRBV6-5; cdr3_length: 12; cdr3_aa: ASRKNRGITEAF
clone_size: -; j_call: TRBJ2-7; v_call: TRBV5-4; cdr3_length: 13; cdr3_aa: ASSPTGPSSYEQY
clone_size: -; j_call: TRBJ1-2; v_call: TRBV5-1; cdr3_length: 14; cdr3_aa: ASSPQGAPTLYGYT
clone_size: -; j_call: TRBJ2-5; v_call: TRBV19; cdr3_length: 13; cdr3_aa: ASRDRGRPEETQY
clone_size: -; j_call: TRBJ1-2; v_call: TRBV28; cdr3_length: 11; cdr3_aa: ASSPGQVSSYT
clone_size: -; j_call: TRBJ1-3; v_call: TRBV19; cdr3_length: 13; cdr3_aa: ASSINDFSGNTIY
clone_size: -; j_call: TRBJ1-5; v_call: TRBV7-9; cdr3_length: 12; cdr3_aa: ASTPVPWNQPQH
clone_size: -; j_call: TRBJ1-4; v_call: TRBV19; cdr3_length: 9; cdr3_aa: ASSAYEKLF
clone_size: -; j_call: TRBJ1-1; v_call: TRBV6-1; cdr3_length: 13; cdr3_aa: ASTEVGFSGTEAF
clone_size: -; j_call: TRBJ2-6; v_call: TRBV5-1; cdr3_length: 13; cdr3_aa: ASSSLEPGANVLT
clone_size: -; j_call: TRBJ1-5; v_call: TRBV7-3; cdr3_length: 15; cdr3_aa: ASSLGLGQGNREPQH
clone_size: -; j_call: TRBJ2-7; v_call: TRBV19; cdr3_length: 13; cdr3_aa: ASSISLAGSGEQY
clone_size: -; j_call: TRBJ1-5; v_call: TRBV5-6; cdr3_length: 13; cdr3_aa: ASSQTGASNQPQH
clone_size: -; j_call: TRBJ2-3; v_call: TRBV6-5; cdr3_length: 11; cdr3_aa: ASSPGGLDTQY
clone_size: -; j_call: TRBJ1-1; v_call: TRBV18; cdr3_length: 12; cdr3_aa: ASSPRGGDTEAF
clone_size: -; j_call: TRBJ1-1; v_call: TRBV18; cdr3_length: 10; cdr3_aa: ASSPGTEKAF
clone_size: -; j_call: TRBJ2-7; v_call: TRBV6-1; cdr3_length: 12; cdr3_aa: ASSEAGGPREQY
clone_size: -; j_call: TRBJ1-2; v_call: TRBV7-2; cdr3_length: 10; cdr3_aa: ASSFQGYGYT
clone_size: -; j_call: TRBJ1-2; v_call: TRBV6-5; cdr3_length: 11; cdr3_aa: ASREDARYGYT
clone_size: -; j_call: TRBJ1-2; v_call: TRBV19; cdr3_length: 12; cdr3_aa: ASSRGGAQYGYT
clone_size: -; j_call: TRBJ2-4; v_call: TRBV7-9; cdr3_length: 11; cdr3_aa: ASSFGAGNIQY
clone_size: -; j_call: TRBJ2-1; v_call: TRBV19; cdr3_length: 13; cdr3_aa: ASRTGTSSYNEQF